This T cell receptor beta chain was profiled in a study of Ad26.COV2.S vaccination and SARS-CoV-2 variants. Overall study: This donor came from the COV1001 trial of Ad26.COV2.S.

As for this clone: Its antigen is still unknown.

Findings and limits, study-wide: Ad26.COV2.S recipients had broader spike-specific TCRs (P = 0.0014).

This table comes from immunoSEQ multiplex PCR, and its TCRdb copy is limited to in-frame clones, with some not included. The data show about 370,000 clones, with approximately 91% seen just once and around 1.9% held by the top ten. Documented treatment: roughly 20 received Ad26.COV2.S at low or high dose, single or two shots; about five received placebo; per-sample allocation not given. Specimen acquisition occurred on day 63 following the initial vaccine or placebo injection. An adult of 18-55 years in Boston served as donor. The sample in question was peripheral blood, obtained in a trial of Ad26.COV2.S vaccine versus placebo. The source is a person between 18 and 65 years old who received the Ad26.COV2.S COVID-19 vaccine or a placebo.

CDR3 nucleotide sequence: TGTGCCAGCAGCATCTCCGGACAGGGGGTGGGCGAGCAGTACTTC. It yields the protein CASSISGQGVGEQYF. The chain is built from TRBV5-5 and TRBJ2-7; TRBD1 matches at 10 bases. CDR3 size: 15 residues. V trimming: 4 bases; J trimming: 6 bases; junction bases outside the gene matches: 10. Germline V gene sequence: CDR1 SGHKS, CDR2 YYEKEE (reference sequence).